This is a list of T cell receptor beta chains from one sample in a study of cytomegalovirus exposure and HLA in healthy donors. The data were produced by immunoSEQ multiplex PCR, yet TCRdb's version contains in-frame clones alone and is incomplete. This listing includes more than 95,000 clones. The sequencing input was PBMCs. These receptor sequences come from a man aged 35 to 55 in good health and CMV-seronegative. The CDR3 runs from the conserved cysteine through the conserved F or W. The order of the fields is CDR3 protein, CDR3 DNA, J gene, D gene, V gene. A D gene is named only where the DNA matches it firmly.

CASNPRGGPQHF | TGTGCCAGTAACCCAAGAGGGGGGCCCCAGCATTTT | TRBJ1-5 | - | TRBV19
CASSLLGGNQPQHF | TGTGCCAGCAGTTTATTAGGGGGCAATCAGCCCCAGCATTTT | TRBJ1-5 | - | TRBV27
CASSLIQGYEKLFF | TGTGCCAGCAGCTTAATACAGGGCTACGAAAAACTGTTTTTT | TRBJ1-4 | - | TRBV11-2
CASQPSLGGNTEAFF | TGCGCCAGCCAACCATCCCTGGGGGGGAACACTGAAGCTTTCTTT | TRBJ1-1 | - | TRBV5-1
CASTPGSLNTEAFF | TGTGCCAGCACGCCTGGGAGTTTGAACACTGAAGCTTTCTTT | TRBJ1-1 | - | TRBV11-2
CASSYSYSQETQYF | TGTGCCAGCAGTTACTCATACAGCCAAGAGACCCAGTACTTC | TRBJ2-5 | - | TRBV6-5
CASSSRTGGQETQYF | TGTGCCAGCAGCTCAAGGACAGGGGGCCAAGAGACCCAGTACTTC | TRBJ2-5 | TRBD1 | TRBV7-9
CASSIKRTGKTEAFF | TGTGCCAGTAGTATTAAACGGACAGGGAAAACTGAAGCTTTCTTT | TRBJ1-1 | TRBD1 | TRBV19
CASTDRGKTQYF | TGTGCCAGTACTGACAGGGGCAAGACCCAGTACTTC | TRBJ2-5 | TRBD1 | TRBV19
CASESSGRETQYF | TGTGCCAGCGAGTCTAGTGGGAGAGAGACCCAGTACTTC | TRBJ2-5 | - | TRBV6-5
CASRKTGAGNTIYF | TGTGCCAGCAGGAAGACAGGGGCTGGAAACACCATATATTTT | TRBJ1-3 | TRBD1 | TRBV27
CASNGPDEQYF | TGTGCCAGCAATGGGCCTGACGAGCAGTACTTC | TRBJ2-7 | - | TRBV5-4
CASSKRQGGRETQYF | TGTGCCAGCAGCAAGAGACAGGGGGGGAGGGAGACCCAGTACTTC | TRBJ2-5 | TRBD1 | TRBV5-6
CASSYVRGRETQYF | TGTGCCAGCAGTTACGTTAGAGGAAGGGAGACCCAGTACTTC | TRBJ2-5 | - | TRBV6-5
CASSVGLAGGSVGELFF | TGTGCCAGCAGCGTAGGGCTAGCGGGAGGTAGTGTCGGGGAGCTGTTTTTT | TRBJ2-2 | TRBD2 | TRBV9
CASSIRVWETQYF | TGTGCCAGTAGTATACGAGTTTGGGAGACCCAGTACTTC | TRBJ2-5 | - | TRBV19
CASSKTTAGTAYEQYF | TGCGCCAGCAGCAAAACCACAGCCGGGACAGCCTACGAGCAGTACTTC | TRBJ2-7 | TRBD1 | TRBV5-1
CASSLVGLSYNEQFF | TGTGCCAGCAGCTTGGTCGGTCTTTCCTACAATGAGCAGTTCTTC | TRBJ2-1 | - | TRBV7-9
CASSQTGGDTGELFF | TGTGCCAGCAGCCAGACAGGGGGGGACACCGGGGAGCTGTTTTTT | TRBJ2-2 | TRBD1 | TRBV7-2
CAWKPWGGRNTEAFF | TGTGCCTGGAAGCCCTGGGGGGGGCGGAACACTGAAGCTTTCTTT | TRBJ1-1 | - | TRBV30
CSARAAEEQYF | TGCAGTGCTAGAGCGGCGGAAGAGCAGTACTTC | TRBJ2-7 | - | TRBV20-1
CASMHGLGAYNEQFF | TGCGCCAGCATGCATGGCCTAGGGGCCTACAATGAGCAGTTCTTC | TRBJ2-1 | - | TRBV10-2
CASSQGDVPGTEAFF | TGTGCCAGCAGCCAGGGTGATGTGCCGGGCACTGAAGCTTTCTTT | TRBJ1-1 | - | TRBV14
CASSTNRKLNTEAFF | TGTGCCAGTAGTACCAACAGGAAACTGAACACTGAAGCTTTCTTT | TRBJ1-1 | - | TRBV19
CASSVVSGSDTQYF | TGTGCCAGCAGCGTAGTCTCGGGGTCAGATACGCAGTATTTT | TRBJ2-3 | - | TRBV9
CASSRTEPSGNTIYF | TGTGCCAGCAGTAGGACAGAACCCTCTGGAAACACCATATATTTT | TRBJ1-3 | - | TRBV6-6
CASTDRMNTEAFF | TGTGCCAGTACCGACAGGATGAACACTGAAGCTTTCTTT | TRBJ1-1 | - | TRBV6-6
CASSIPSGQGEGYTF | TGCGCCAGCAGCATACCCTCGGGACAGGGGGAAGGCTACACCTTC | TRBJ1-2 | TRBD1 | TRBV5-1
CASSRTSENTGELFF | TGTGCCAGCAGCCGGACTAGCGAGAACACCGGGGAGCTGTTTTTT | TRBJ2-2 | TRBD2 | TRBV11-2
CVVRANYGYTF | TGTGTGGTAAGAGCTAACTATGGCTACACCTTC | TRBJ1-2 | - | TRBV28
CASLGSQETQYF | TGTGCCAGCCTGGGCAGCCAAGAGACCCAGTACTTC | TRBJ2-5 | - | TRBV2
CASSLLGSTGELFF | TGTGCCAGCAGTTTACTAGGGAGCACCGGGGAGCTGTTTTTT | TRBJ2-2 | - | TRBV2
CATRARGREQETQYF | TGTGCCACCAGAGCGCGGGGAAGGGAGCAAGAGACCCAGTACTTC | TRBJ2-5 | - | TRBV15
CASRTGTYEQYF | TGTGCCAGCAGGACAGGGACCTACGAGCAGTACTTC | TRBJ2-7 | TRBD1 | TRBV2
CASSVTGQGEEYF | TGCGCCAGCAGCGTAACAGGACAGGGGGAGGAGTATTTT | TRBJ2-3 | TRBD1 | TRBV5-1